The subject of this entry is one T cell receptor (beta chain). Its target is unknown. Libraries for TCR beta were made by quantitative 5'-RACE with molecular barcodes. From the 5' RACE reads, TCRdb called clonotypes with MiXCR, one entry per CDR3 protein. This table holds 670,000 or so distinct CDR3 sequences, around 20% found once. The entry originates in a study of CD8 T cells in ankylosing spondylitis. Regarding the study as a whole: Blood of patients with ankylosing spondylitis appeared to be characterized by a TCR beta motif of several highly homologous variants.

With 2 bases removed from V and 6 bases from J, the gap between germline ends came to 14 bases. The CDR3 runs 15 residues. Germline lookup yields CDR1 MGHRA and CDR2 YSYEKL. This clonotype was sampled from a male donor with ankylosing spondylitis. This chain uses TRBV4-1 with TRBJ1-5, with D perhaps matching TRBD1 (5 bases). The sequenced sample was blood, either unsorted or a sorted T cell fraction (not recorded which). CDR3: CASSQTGEGRQPQHF. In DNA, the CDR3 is TGCGCCAGCAGCCAAACGGGGGAAGGACGTCAGCCCCAGCATTTT.